This TCR beta chain was obtained from a study of fetal regulatory T cell absence and autoimmunity (dated 2017 in TCRdb). About the study as a whole: Autoimmunity of the exocrine pancreas was seen in the IPEX patients even though clinical diabetes was absent.

Study-wide conclusions, independent of this receptor: The oligoclonal enrichment was interpreted as support for antigen-driven autoimmunity in the pancreas before birth in IPEX syndrome. Significant oligoclonal enrichment of the TCR compartment was observed in pancreas versus cord blood, with some top clones enriched more than 90-fold. TRB gene family usage was found to be broadly similar between cord blood and pancreas and to resemble published neonatal and adult repertoires.

For repertoire sequencing, genomic DNA was processed from frozen pancreas tissue. Genomic DNA, about 2-3 ug, was extracted from umbilical cord blood or frozen pancreas using the DNeasy Blood and Tissue Kit. This clone has more than one count but fewer than ten. What antigen it recognizes has not been identified. The sample holds no much larger clone one base away, and base qualities are not on file. Amplification and barcoding of TCRbeta CDR3 regions were carried out by two-step multiplex PCR on the immunoSEQ human TCRbeta survey platform. Libraries were sequenced on Illumina instruments, with IgH sequenced in parallel from the same samples. Regarding the original processing steps: To remove PCR and sequencing errors, raw reads were filtered against the IMGT V, D, J definitions and then binned using a nearest-neighbor algorithm. A clone was defined by an identical nucleotide sequence, and differential abundance between tissues was tested with a Fisher exact test for each clone at a pFDR threshold of p<0.01. Clones whose frequencies were too low for statistical inference were excluded by a minimum inclusion filter of 10 in either sample. Pairwise clonal comparisons used the immunoSEQ Analyzer, and gene family usage was assessed with IMGT tools. The source is immuneACCESS, and TCRdb retained only in-frame sequences with V and J called. Part of the clones is not carried over; for the studies checked, unresolved V genes explain less than half of this, and the remainder is unexplained. V, J and clone size were drawn from that table, and D and trimming were deduced from the DNA. The sample yields around 100,000 clones; 55% to 75% were counted once. The ten most abundant clones make up roughly 2% of the sample.

V is shortened by 6 bases, J by 3 bases, and the region joining them spans 12 bases. Reading from cysteine to phenylalanine, the CDR3 counts 14 amino acids. Only the CDR3 DNA stays, 42 bases, in frame from base 1. CDR1 LNHDA and CDR2 SQIVND are derived from the germline V gene (reference sequence). This sequence uses TRBV19 and TRBJ1-5, and perhaps TRBD1 as D gene, on 5 matching bases. Material: pancreas tissue. The TCR sequence derives from a male donor with IPEX syndrome. The nucleotides read TGTGCCAGTAGCCGAGACAGAGTCAATCAGCCCCAGCATTTT. It encodes CASSRDRVNQPQHF.